Sequencing of this T cell receptor beta chain was carried out in a study of cytomegalovirus exposure and HLA in healthy donors. On the study more broadly: In a later analysis, it was reported that the 120 validation repertoires had been produced on the same platform as the roughly 700 repertoires belonging to the first cohort. General study results and limits: The majority of TCR sequences were rare, yet some public TCRs appeared in many donors. Reportedly, cytomegalovirus status was diagnosed with high sensitivity and specificity.

Germline CDR1 reads LGHNA; CDR2 reads YNFKEQ. This CDR3 has 17 amino acids. Trimming shortened V by 2 bases and J by 0 bases, and 16 bases separated the two germline ends. To note about this clone: The antigen is unknown.

Generated by immunoSEQ multiplex PCR, the TCRdb table keeps only in-frame clones and is missing some. The profile shows 170,000 or so clones, approximately 84% of them singletons. This TCR came from a woman under 30 in good health and CMV-seropositive. The sequencing input was PBMCs. This rearrangement joins TRBV4-2 to TRBJ1-2, with D unresolved. CDR3 loop: CASSQLSSITANYGYTF. As DNA, the CDR3 is TGTGCCAGCAGCCAACTTTCCTCGATTACAGCTAACTATGGCTACACCTTC.